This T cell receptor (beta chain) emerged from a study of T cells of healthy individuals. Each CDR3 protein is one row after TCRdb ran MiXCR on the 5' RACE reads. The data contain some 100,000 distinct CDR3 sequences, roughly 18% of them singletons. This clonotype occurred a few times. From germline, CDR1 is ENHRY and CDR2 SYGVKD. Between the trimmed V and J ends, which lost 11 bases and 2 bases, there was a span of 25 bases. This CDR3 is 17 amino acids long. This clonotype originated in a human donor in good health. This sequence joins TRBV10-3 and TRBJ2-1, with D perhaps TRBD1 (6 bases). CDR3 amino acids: CAAKSRGQGGTYNEQFF. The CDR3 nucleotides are TGTGCCGCAAAATCTCGAGGACAAGGGGGAACCTACAATGAGCAGTTCTTC.